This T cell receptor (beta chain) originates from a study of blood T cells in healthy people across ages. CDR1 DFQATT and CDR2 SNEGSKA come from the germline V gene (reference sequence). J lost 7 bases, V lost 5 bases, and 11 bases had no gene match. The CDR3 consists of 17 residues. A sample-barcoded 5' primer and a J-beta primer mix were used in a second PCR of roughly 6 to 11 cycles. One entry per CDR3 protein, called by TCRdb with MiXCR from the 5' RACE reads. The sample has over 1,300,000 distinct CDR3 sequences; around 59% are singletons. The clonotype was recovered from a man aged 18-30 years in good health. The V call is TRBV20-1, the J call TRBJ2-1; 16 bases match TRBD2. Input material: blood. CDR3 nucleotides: TGCAGTGCTTCCGGGACTAGCGGGAGGGCCTGGGATAATGAGCAGTTCTTC. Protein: CSASGTSGRAWDNEQFF.